These T cell receptor beta chains were read from a single sample in a study of T and B cells in COVID-19 patients. A single record per CDR3 protein comes from TCRdb applying MiXCR to the multiplex PCR reads. The sample has about 17,000 distinct CDR3 sequences, about 26% seen once; the top ten hold around 4.8%. The sequenced sample consisted of blood. The receptors were sampled from a human donor who had recovered from COVID-19. Each CDR3 is given with its conserved first and last residue. A D gene is named only where the DNA matches it firmly. Some rows mark clone size as missing; the rest say once, few, many or name a class of expanded clone.

j_call clone_size cdr3_length d_call v_call cdr3_aa cdr3_nt
TRBJ2-6 medium-sized 16 - TRBV6-2/TRBV6-3 CASSLQGASGANVLTF TGTGCCAGCAGCCTCCAAGGGGCCAGCGGGGCCAACGTCCTGACTTTC
TRBJ2-5 few 13 - TRBV20-1 CSAGESGRETQYF TGCAGTGCTGGGGAAAGTGGTCGAGAGACCCAGTACTTC
TRBJ1-2 many 13 - TRBV19 CASRQDPSYGYTF TGTGCCAGTAGGCAAGACCCTAGCTATGGCTACACCTTC
TRBJ1-4 few 16 - TRBV6-1 CASSEVGRGLEEKLFF TGTGCCAGCAGTGAAGTGGGCCGGGGGTTGGAAGAAAAACTGTTTTTT
TRBJ1-4 - 14 - TRBV7-9 CASSFQGAREKLFF TGTGCCAGCAGCTTTCAAGGGGCGCGGGAAAAACTGTTTTTT
TRBJ2-3 few 17 TRBD2 TRBV5-1 CASSLESSGGASDTQYF TGCGCCAGCAGCTTGGAGTCTAGCGGGGGGGCATCCGATACGCAGTATTTT
TRBJ2-2 many 15 - TRBV6-1 CASSEPGHNTGELFF TGTGCCAGCAGTGAACCGGGACACAACACCGGGGAGCTGTTTTTT
TRBJ1-2 - 13 - TRBV24-1 CATIRDTLFGYTF TGTGCCACCATCCGGGACACTCTTTTTGGCTACACCTTC
TRBJ2-7 medium-sized 12 - TRBV19 CASSIIAGEQYF TGTGCCAGTAGTATTATTGCGGGCGAGCAGTACTTC
TRBJ1-2 - 14 - TRBV7-3 CASSPGTANYGYTF TGTGCCAGCAGCCCCGGGACGGCTAACTATGGCTACACCTTC
TRBJ1-5 - 14 - TRBV20-1 CSASPGHSNQPQHF TGCAGTGCTAGCCCGGGCCATAGCAATCAGCCCCAGCATTTT
TRBJ2-3 medium-sized 10 - TRBV29-1 CSVEWDTQYF TGCAGCGTTGAATGGGATACGCAGTATTTT
TRBJ2-5 - 17 - TRBV5-1 CASSFAGSTYSQETQYF TGCGCCAGCAGCTTCGCGGGGAGCACTTATAGCCAAGAGACCCAGTACTTC
TRBJ2-3 medium-sized 15 TRBD2 TRBV6-1 CASSPSGAYTDTQYF TGTGCCAGCAGTCCTAGCGGGGCCTACACAGATACGCAGTATTTT
TRBJ2-4 - 14 TRBD1 TRBV6-5 CASSSGTEKNIQYF TGTGCCAGCAGTTCCGGGACAGAGAAAAACATTCAGTACTTC
TRBJ1-4 - 15 - TRBV11-2 CASSREGTINEKLFF TGTGCCAGCAGCAGGGAAGGGACAATAAATGAAAAACTGTTTTTT
TRBJ2-1 - 15 TRBD1 TRBV20-1 CSATDRGPLGDEQFF TGCAGTGCCACGGACAGGGGCCCCCTTGGCGATGAGCAGTTCTTC
TRBJ2-5 medium-sized 15 TRBD1 TRBV6-1 CASSYRGVGQETQYF TGTGCCAGCAGTTACAGGGGGGTAGGCCAAGAGACCCAGTACTTC
TRBJ2-1 many 13 - TRBV7-6 CASSRGWGNEQFF TGTGCCAGCAGCCGCGGATGGGGGAATGAGCAGTTCTTC
TRBJ2-1 - 14 - TRBV4-1 CASSQDPRVNEQFF TGCGCCAGCAGCCAAGATCCCAGAGTCAATGAGCAGTTCTTC
TRBJ2-3 - 15 TRBD2 TRBV6-2/TRBV6-3 CASTPLGGNTDTQYF TGTGCCAGCACTCCCCTGGGGGGGAACACAGATACGCAGTATTTT
TRBJ2-6 - 16 - TRBV4-3 CASSQDYSGGANVLTF TGCGCCAGCAGCCAAGACTATTCGGGTGGGGCCAACGTCCTGACTTTC
TRBJ2-7 medium-sized 13 - TRBV19 CASSRGPQYEQYF TGTGCCAGTAGTAGGGGCCCCCAATACGAGCAGTACTTC
TRBJ2-3 - 15 TRBD2 TRBV7-2 CASSLQTGGADTQYF TGTGCCAGCAGCTTACAAACGGGGGGAGCGGATACGCAGTATTTT
TRBJ2-3 few 17 TRBD2 TRBV5-6 CASSLRRSGGDKDTQYF TGTGCCAGCAGCTTGAGGAGGAGCGGGGGGGATAAAGATACGCAGTATTTT
TRBJ2-2 few 14 - TRBV19 CASSIQGNTGELFF TGTGCCAGTAGTATACAGGGGAACACCGGGGAGCTGTTTTTT
TRBJ2-2 few 15 TRBD2 TRBV6-2/TRBV6-3 CASSYAGGRIGELFF TGTGCCAGCAGTTACGCGGGGGGGCGAATCGGGGAGCTGTTTTTT
TRBJ2-3 medium-sized 14 - TRBV30 CAWSKLASTDTQYF TGTGCCTGGAGTAAGCTAGCTAGCACAGATACGCAGTATTTT
TRBJ2-7 - 16 - TRBV18 CASSPSTGTNAYEQYF TGTGCCAGCTCACCCTCAACCGGGACAAACGCATACGAGCAGTACTTC
TRBJ1-4 many 12 - TRBV18 CASSPKNEKLFF TGTGCCAGCTCACCTAAGAATGAAAAACTGTTTTTT
TRBJ2-2 - 20 - TRBV25-1 CASSSLHSRGSWPNTGELFF TGTGCCAGCAGTTCACTCCATTCGAGAGGATCCTGGCCGAACACCGGGGAGCTGTTTTTT
TRBJ2-3 - 15 TRBD2 TRBV20-1 CSAPRGGGVTDTQYF TGCAGTGCTCCCCGGGGCGGGGGGGTCACAGATACGCAGTATTTT
TRBJ1-2 - 15 TRBD1 TRBV6-5 CASSYGTGGPYGYTF TGTGCCAGCAGTTACGGGACAGGGGGCCCCTATGGCTACACCTTC
TRBJ2-2 - 17 TRBD2 TRBV19 CAPTVRAGGMNTGELFF TGTGCCCCGACGGTCCGAGCGGGGGGCATGAACACCGGGGAGCTGTTTTTT
TRBJ2-5 few 18 TRBD2 TRBV5-1 CASRSGTSGGETRETQYF TGCGCCAGCAGGTCCGGGACTAGCGGGGGGGAAACGAGAGAGACCCAGTACTTC
TRBJ2-3 - 16 TRBD1 TRBV4-3 CASSQAGPGGADTQYF TGCGCCAGCAGCCAAGCCGGGCCAGGGGGAGCAGATACGCAGTATTTT
TRBJ2-2 - 18 - TRBV24-1 CATSERYWLLGMGWELFF TGTGCCACCAGTGAGAGGTATTGGCTTTTGGGGATGGGGTGGGAGCTGTTTTTT
TRBJ1-2 - 15 - TRBV19 CASSIVNQDLYGYTF TGTGCCAGTAGTATAGTAAACCAGGACCTCTATGGCTACACCTTC
TRBJ2-7 many 15 - TRBV19 CASSIAAGADNEQYF TGTGCCAGTAGTATAGCAGCAGGGGCCGACAACGAGCAGTACTTC
TRBJ2-3 few 13 - TRBV28 CASRPPGTDTQYF TGTGCCAGCAGACCTCCGGGCACAGATACGCAGTATTTT
TRBJ2-7 - 15 TRBD1 TRBV14 CASSLTTGASYEQYF TGTGCCAGCAGCCTCACGACAGGGGCGTCCTACGAGCAGTACTTC
TRBJ1-1 many 14 - TRBV19 CASTNTAGSTEAFF TGTGCCAGTACTAATACGGCGGGGAGCACTGAAGCTTTCTTT
TRBJ2-3 - 13 - TRBV7-2 CASSLGSTDTQYF TGTGCCAGCAGCTTAGGCAGCACAGATACGCAGTATTTT
TRBJ2-3 many 15 - TRBV12-3/TRBV12-4 CASRILRDLGDTQYF TGTGCCAGCAGAATACTCAGGGACTTGGGAGATACGCAGTATTTT
TRBJ2-5 medium-sized 13 - TRBV29-1 CSVEVGGTETQYF TGCAGCGTTGAAGTTGGAGGGACAGAGACCCAGTACTTC
TRBJ2-5 - 13 TRBD1 TRBV20-1 CSAMKPGQGPQYF TGCAGTGCCATGAAACCGGGACAGGGGCCCCAGTACTTC
TRBJ2-3 many 14 - TRBV6-4 CASSPQGSADTQYF TGTGCCAGCAGTCCACAGGGAAGCGCAGATACGCAGTATTTT
TRBJ1-4 - 16 - TRBV19 CASTTRQGGSNGKLFF TGTGCCAGTACCACTAGGCAAGGGGGGTCTAATGGAAAACTGTTTTTT
TRBJ2-5 - 16 - TRBV6-2/TRBV6-3 CASSYGAGAAGETQYF TGTGCCAGCAGTTACGGGGCAGGGGCCGCCGGGGAGACCCAGTACTTC
TRBJ1-4 many 14 TRBD1 TRBV7-9 CASSFPGQDEKLFF TGTGCCAGCAGCTTTCCGGGACAGGATGAAAAACTGTTTTTT
TRBJ1-2 few 15 TRBD1 TRBV6-2/TRBV6-3 CASRTGQGSIYGYTF TGTGCCAGCAGGACGGGACAGGGGTCCATCTATGGCTACACCTTC
TRBJ1-1 few 14 - TRBV12-3/TRBV12-4 CASSLRTANTEAFF TGTGCCAGCAGTTTAAGGACGGCGAACACTGAAGCTTTCTTT
TRBJ1-1 many 15 TRBD1 TRBV19 CASNGQGSMNTEAFF TGTGCTAGTAACGGACAGGGGTCGATGAACACTGAAGCTTTCTTT
TRBJ2-5 few 17 TRBD2 TRBV6-1 CASSAIVAGGPKETQYF TGTGCCAGCAGTGCCATAGTAGCGGGGGGGCCGAAGGAGACCCAGTACTTC
TRBJ2-7 - 13 - TRBV4-3 CASSHVPGYEQYF TGCGCCAGCAGCCACGTCCCAGGTTACGAGCAGTACTTC
TRBJ2-7 medium-sized 14 - TRBV19 CASSSKPGSYEQYF TGTGCCAGTAGTTCTAAACCCGGAAGCTACGAGCAGTACTTC
TRBJ1-1 many 13 TRBD1 TRBV27 CATKETGRTEAFF TGTGCCACCAAGGAGACAGGGCGGACTGAAGCTTTCTTT
TRBJ1-4 many 15 TRBD1 TRBV27 CASSSDRGPSEKLFF TGTGCCAGCAGTTCGGACAGGGGGCCGAGTGAAAAACTGTTTTTT